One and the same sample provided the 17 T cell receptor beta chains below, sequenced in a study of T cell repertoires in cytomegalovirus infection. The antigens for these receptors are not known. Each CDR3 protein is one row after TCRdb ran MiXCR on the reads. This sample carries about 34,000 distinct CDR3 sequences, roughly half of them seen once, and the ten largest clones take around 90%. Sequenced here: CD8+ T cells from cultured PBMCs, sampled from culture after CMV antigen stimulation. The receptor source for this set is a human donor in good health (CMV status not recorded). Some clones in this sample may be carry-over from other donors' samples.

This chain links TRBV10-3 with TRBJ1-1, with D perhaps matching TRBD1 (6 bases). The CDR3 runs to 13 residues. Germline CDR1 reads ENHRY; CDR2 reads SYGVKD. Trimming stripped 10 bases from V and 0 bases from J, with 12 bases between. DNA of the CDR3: TGTGCCACGGGGGGCAGGCTGAACACTGAAGCTTTCTTT. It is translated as CATGGRLNTEAFF.

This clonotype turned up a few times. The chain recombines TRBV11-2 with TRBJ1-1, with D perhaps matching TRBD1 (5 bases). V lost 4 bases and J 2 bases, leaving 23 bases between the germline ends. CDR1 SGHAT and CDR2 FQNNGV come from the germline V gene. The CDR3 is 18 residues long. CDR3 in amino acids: CASSSLPIPTEINTEAFF. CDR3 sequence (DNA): TGTGCCAGCAGCTCACTTCCGATACCGACAGAGATTAACACTGAAGCTTTCTTT.

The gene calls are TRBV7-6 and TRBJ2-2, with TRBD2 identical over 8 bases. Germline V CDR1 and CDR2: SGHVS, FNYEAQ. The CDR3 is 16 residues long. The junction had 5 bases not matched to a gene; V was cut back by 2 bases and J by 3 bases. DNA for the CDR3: TGTGCCAGCAGCTTATTGCGGGGGGACTACACCGGGGAGCTGTTTTTT. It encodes CASSLLRGDYTGELFF.

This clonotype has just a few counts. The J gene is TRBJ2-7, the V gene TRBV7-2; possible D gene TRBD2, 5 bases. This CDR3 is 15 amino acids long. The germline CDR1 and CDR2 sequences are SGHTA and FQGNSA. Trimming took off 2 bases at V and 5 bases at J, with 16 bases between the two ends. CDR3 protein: CASSLYVNRGNEQYF. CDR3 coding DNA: TGTGCCAGCAGCTTATATGTAAACCGAGGGAACGAGCAGTACTTC.

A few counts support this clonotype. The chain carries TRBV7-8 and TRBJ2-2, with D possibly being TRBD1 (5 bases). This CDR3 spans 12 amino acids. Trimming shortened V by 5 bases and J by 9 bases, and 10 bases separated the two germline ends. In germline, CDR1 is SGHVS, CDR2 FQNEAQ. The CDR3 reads CASSIKGRELFF. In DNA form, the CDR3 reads TGTGCCAGCAGCATTAAGGGGAGGGAGCTGTTTTTT.

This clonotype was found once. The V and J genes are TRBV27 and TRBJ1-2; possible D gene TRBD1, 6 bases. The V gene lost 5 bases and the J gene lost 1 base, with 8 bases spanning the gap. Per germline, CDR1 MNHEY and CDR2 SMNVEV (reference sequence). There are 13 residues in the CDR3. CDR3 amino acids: CASSVRGNYGYTF. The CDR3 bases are TGTGCCAGCAGTGTCAGGGGTAACTATGGCTACACCTTC.

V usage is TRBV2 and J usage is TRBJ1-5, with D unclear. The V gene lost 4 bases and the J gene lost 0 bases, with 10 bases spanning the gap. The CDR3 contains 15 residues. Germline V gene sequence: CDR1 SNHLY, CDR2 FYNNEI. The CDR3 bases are TGTGCCAGCAGTGGGCAGATAGATAGCAATCAGCCCCAGCATTTT. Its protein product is CASSGQIDSNQPQHF. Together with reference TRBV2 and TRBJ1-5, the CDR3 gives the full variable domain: EPEVTQTPSHQVTQMGQEVILRCVPISNHLYFYWYRQILGQKVEFLVSFYNNEISEKSEIFDDQFSVERPDGSNFTLKIRSTKLEDSAMYFCASSGQIDSNQPQHFGDGTRLSIL.

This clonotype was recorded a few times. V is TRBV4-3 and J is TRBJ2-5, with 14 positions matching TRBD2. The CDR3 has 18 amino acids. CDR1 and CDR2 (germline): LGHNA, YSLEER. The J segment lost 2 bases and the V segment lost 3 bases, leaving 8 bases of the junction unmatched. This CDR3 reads CASSHGTSGSVRQETQYF. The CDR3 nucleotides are TGCGCCAGCAGCCACGGGACTAGCGGGAGTGTCCGACAAGAGACCCAGTACTTC.

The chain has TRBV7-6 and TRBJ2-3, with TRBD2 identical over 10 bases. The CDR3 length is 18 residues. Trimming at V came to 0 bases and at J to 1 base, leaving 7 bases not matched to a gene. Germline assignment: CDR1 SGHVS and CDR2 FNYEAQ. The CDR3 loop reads CASSLAFRLAGGTDTQYF. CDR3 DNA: TGTGCCAGCAGCTTAGCGTTTCGGCTAGCGGGAGGCACAGATACGCAGTATTTT.

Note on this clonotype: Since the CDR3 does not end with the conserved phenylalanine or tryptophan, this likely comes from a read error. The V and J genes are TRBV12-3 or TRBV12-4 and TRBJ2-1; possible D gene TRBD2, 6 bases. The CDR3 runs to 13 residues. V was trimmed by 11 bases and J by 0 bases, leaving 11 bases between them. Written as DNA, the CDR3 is TGTGCCCAAGGAGGGAGCTCCTACAATGAGCAGTTCCTC. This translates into CAQGGSSYNEQFL.

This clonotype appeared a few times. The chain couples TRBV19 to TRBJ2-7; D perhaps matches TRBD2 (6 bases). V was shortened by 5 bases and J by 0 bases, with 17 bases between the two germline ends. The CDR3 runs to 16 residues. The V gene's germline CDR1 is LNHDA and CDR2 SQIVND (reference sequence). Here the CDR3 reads CASSPSGGVPSYEQYF. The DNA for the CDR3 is TGTGCCAGTAGTCCTTCCGGAGGGGTTCCCTCCTACGAGCAGTACTTC.

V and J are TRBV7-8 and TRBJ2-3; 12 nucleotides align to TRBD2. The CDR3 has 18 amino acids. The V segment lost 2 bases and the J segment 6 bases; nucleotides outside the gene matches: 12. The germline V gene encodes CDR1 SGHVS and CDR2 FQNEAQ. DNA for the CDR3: TGTGCCAGCAGCTTAAGTGCTTTGGGACTAGCGGGTAGTGATACGCAGTATTTT. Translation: CASSLSALGLAGSDTQYF.

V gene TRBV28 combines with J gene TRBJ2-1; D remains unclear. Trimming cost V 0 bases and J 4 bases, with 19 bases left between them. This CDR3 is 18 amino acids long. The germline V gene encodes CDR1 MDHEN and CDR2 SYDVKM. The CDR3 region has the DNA TGTGCCAGCAGTTTATGGTGGGTCACCCAAGATCCTTACAATGAGCAGTTCTTC. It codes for CASSLWWVTQDPYNEQFF.

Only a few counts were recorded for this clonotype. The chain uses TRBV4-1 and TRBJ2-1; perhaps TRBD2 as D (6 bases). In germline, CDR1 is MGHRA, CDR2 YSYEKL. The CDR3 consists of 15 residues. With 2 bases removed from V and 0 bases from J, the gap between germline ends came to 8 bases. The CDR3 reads CASSQRDSSYNEQFF. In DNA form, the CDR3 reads TGCGCCAGCAGCCAACGGGACTCCTCCTACAATGAGCAGTTCTTC.

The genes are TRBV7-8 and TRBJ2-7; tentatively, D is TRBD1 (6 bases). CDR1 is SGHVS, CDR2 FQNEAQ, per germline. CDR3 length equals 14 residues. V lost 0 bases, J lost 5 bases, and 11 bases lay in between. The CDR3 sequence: CASSLAYRANEQYF. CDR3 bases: TGTGCCAGCAGCTTAGCGTACAGGGCAAACGAGCAGTACTTC.

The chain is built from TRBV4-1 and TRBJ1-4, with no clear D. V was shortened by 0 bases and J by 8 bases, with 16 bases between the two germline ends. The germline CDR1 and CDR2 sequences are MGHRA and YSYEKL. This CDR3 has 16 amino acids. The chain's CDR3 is CASSQDPSRLREKLFF. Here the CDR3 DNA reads TGCGCCAGCAGCCAAGATCCGTCGCGCCTCAGGGAAAAACTGTTTTTT.

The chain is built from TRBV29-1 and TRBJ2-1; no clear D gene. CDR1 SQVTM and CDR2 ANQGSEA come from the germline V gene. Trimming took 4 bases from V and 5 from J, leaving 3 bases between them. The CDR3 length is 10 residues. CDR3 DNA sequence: TGCAGCGTTGGGAACAATGAGCAGTTCTTC. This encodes CSVGNNEQFF.